The 21 T cell receptor beta chains below were found in one sample sequenced in a study of Graves' ophthalmopathy and Graves' hyperthyroidism. CDR3 regions of TCR beta were amplified from RNA transcripts. The first-round RT-PCR employed HTBI primers together with the Qiagen OneStep RT-PCR kit. A multiplex PCR was then performed as the second round. TCRdb reprocessed the multiplex PCR reads with MiXCR, giving one entry per CDR3 protein. The sample yields about 550,000 distinct CDR3 sequences, less than 40% seen once. Sequencing was carried out using peripheral blood or thyroid tissue (not recorded which). These receptors were taken from an adult man with Graves' hyperthyroidism.

The J gene is TRBJ1-4, the V gene TRBV7-8; D is unresolved. V was shortened by 5 bases and J by 4 bases, with 17 bases between the two germline ends. CDR1 is SGHVS and CDR2 is FQNEAQ in the germline V gene. This CDR3 region has 16 residues. CDR3 in DNA: TGTGCCAGCAGCCAGGACCGGCGGCGAAGTAATGAAAAACTGTTTTTT. Translating it yields CASSQDRRRSNEKLFF.

Many counts were recorded for this clonotype. The rearrangement joins TRBV7-9 to TRBJ1-1; D uncertain. There are 14 residues in the CDR3. V lost 3 bases and J 1 base, leaving 9 bases between the germline ends. The V gene's germline CDR1 is SEHNR and CDR2 FQNEAQ (reference sequence). CDR3 bases: TGTGCCAGCAGCTTCGGCGGCGGGAACACTGAAGCTTTCTTT. Translation: CASSFGGGNTEAFF.

This clonotype was counted at least ten times. The chain carries TRBV7-9 and TRBJ1-1; D is ambiguous. CDR1 and CDR2 from the germline V gene are SEHNR and FQNEAQ (reference sequence). CDR3 length: 14 residues. Trimming pared 5 bases from V and 4 bases from J, leaving 14 bases between. The CDR3 reads CASSLDAYSTEAFF. The DNA for the CDR3 is TGTGCCAGCAGCCTAGATGCCTACTCCACTGAAGCTTTCTTT.

At least ten counts were recorded for this clonotype. The CDR3 sequence is CASSPPQGAIYGYTF. The CDR3, as DNA: TGTGCCAGCAGCCCGCCCCAAGGGGCGATCTATGGCTACACCTTC. The V and J genes are TRBV11-2 and TRBJ1-2, with D perhaps TRBD1 (5 bases). The CDR3 has 15 amino acids. The ends were cut back, 5 bases at V and 4 bases at J, with 17 bases in the middle. Germline CDR1 reads SGHAT; CDR2 reads FQNNGV.

The chain employs TRBV5-4 and TRBJ2-2; 9 bases line up with TRBD2. The ends lost 3 bases at V and 6 bases at J; junction bases unmatched: 9. Germline values: CDR1 SGHNT, CDR2 YYREEE (reference sequence). The CDR3 covers 16 residues. The CDR3 nucleotides are TGTGCCAGCAGCTCCCAGGGACTAGCAGGCGCCGGGGAGCTGTTTTTT. Protein product: CASSSQGLAGAGELFF.

This clonotype was found a few times. V gene TRBV24-1 combines with J gene TRBJ1-3; D gene ambiguous. V shed 11 bases and J shed 0 bases, with 22 bases lying between them. The germline V gene has CDR1 KGHDR and CDR2 SFDVKD. This CDR3 has 17 residues. CDR3 in DNA: TGTGCCAGCGAATCCAGCCCGGGCTTAGCCTCTGGAAACACCATATATTTT. It is translated as CASESSPGLASGNTIYF.

This chain connects TRBV10-2 to TRBJ1-2, with 7 bases aligning to TRBD1. Germline CDR1 is WSHSY and CDR2 is SAAADI. The CDR3 is 14 residues long. V trimming: 6 bases; J trimming: 2 bases; junction bases outside the gene matches: 6. The CDR3 reads CASRGKTGNYGYTF. The CDR3 nucleotides are TGCGCCAGCAGGGGTAAGACAGGGAACTATGGCTACACCTTC.

This clonotype was detected a few times. The chain is built from TRBV24-1 and TRBJ1-1; 8 bases agree with TRBD1. This CDR3 spans 15 amino acids. Germline CDR1 and CDR2: KGHDR and SFDVKD. The ends lost 2 bases at V and 4 bases at J; junction bases unmatched: 5. The CDR3 nucleotides read TGTGCCACCAGTGATTCAAACAGGGGGAGCACTGAAGCTTTCTTT. Translation: CATSDSNRGSTEAFF.

V is TRBV29-1 and J is TRBJ2-2; D is unclear. Germline CDR1 and CDR2: SQVTM and ANQGSEA. Trimming shortened V by 2 bases and J by 7 bases, and 8 bases separated the two germline ends. The CDR3 runs to 12 residues. The CDR3 here is CSVESSSGELFF. CDR3 coding DNA: TGCAGCGTTGAATCGAGTAGCGGGGAGCTGTTTTTT.

This clonotype was seen once. The CDR3 DNA sequence: TGCAGTGCTGACAGGGGCGATAATTCACCCCTCCACTTT. Protein sequence: CSADRGDNSPLHF. The chain is built from TRBV20-1 and TRBJ1-6, with TRBD1 matching 8 bases. The V and J ends lost 5 bases and 5 bases, in that order; junction bases with no gene match: 2. The germline CDR1 and CDR2 sequences are DFQATT and SNEGSKA (reference sequence). The CDR3 is 13 residues long.

This clonotype was detected once. The chain carries TRBV24-1 and TRBJ1-2; 10 bases fit TRBD1. The CDR3 is made up of 15 amino acids. The ends lost 11 bases at V and 3 bases at J; junction bases unmatched: 11. In germline, CDR1 is KGHDR, CDR2 SFDVKD. Here the CDR3 reads CASSYSGTGDYGYTF. CDR3 DNA: TGTGCCAGCAGCTATTCAGGGACAGGGGACTATGGCTACACCTTC.

The V call is TRBV3-1, the J call TRBJ2-2, with a weak D call TRBD1 (5 bases). CDR3 length: 13 residues. V was pared by 3 bases and J by 9 bases, with 11 bases between. CDR1 and CDR2 (germline): LGHDT, YNNKEL (reference sequence). CDR3 protein: CASSHQGIRELFF. The DNA of the CDR3 is TGTGCCAGCAGCCATCAGGGTATCAGGGAGCTGTTTTTT.

This clonotype was detected only a few times. The chain combines TRBV4-1 with TRBJ1-4; no clear D. Between the trimmed V and J ends, which lost 0 bases and 2 bases, there was a span of 7 bases. This CDR3 is built from 15 residues. Germline V gives CDR1 MGHRA, CDR2 YSYEKL. For the CDR3, the DNA is TGCGCCAGCAGCCAAGAAGAGTCGACTAATGAAAAACTGTTTTTT. Encoded protein: CASSQEESTNEKLFF.

As for this clonotype: This clone may be a read error of a much larger clone one base away. CDR3 sequence: CASSRRRIANTGEPFF. Written as DNA, the CDR3 is TGTGCCAGCAGCCGACGACGGATCGCGAACACCGGGGAGCCGTTTTTT. The chain joins TRBV7-9 to TRBJ2-2; tentatively, D is TRBD2 (5 bases). The V gene's germline CDR1 is SEHNR and CDR2 FQNEAQ (reference sequence). This CDR3 has 16 residues. The entire variable domain, with the rest obtained from reference TRBV7-9 and TRBJ2-2, is as follows: DTGVSQNPRHKITKRGQNVTFRCDPISEHNRLYWYRQTLGQGPEFLTYFQNEAQLEKSRLLSDRFSAERPKGSFSTLEIQRTEQGDSAMYLCASSRRRIANTGEPFFGEGSRLTVL.

The V gene is TRBV28, the J gene TRBJ1-6, with TRBD1 matching over 9 bases. With V trimmed by 6 bases and J by 9 bases, 3 bases remained unmatched. Germline CDR1 and CDR2: MDHEN and SYDVKM. The CDR3 is 13 residues long. CDR3 in amino acids: CASREDRGSPLHF. DNA of the CDR3: TGTGCCAGCAGGGAGGACAGGGGTTCACCCCTCCACTTT.

This clonotype was counted ten times or more. The genes are TRBV6-1 and TRBJ1-1; D is unclear. From germline, CDR1 is MNHNS and CDR2 SASEGT. Trimming removed 2 bases from V and 7 bases from J, with 11 bases in between. CDR3 size: 13 residues. The CDR3 loop is CASSESNRFEAFF. The CDR3 bases are TGTGCCAGCAGTGAATCCAACAGATTTGAAGCTTTCTTT.

There are many counts of this clonotype. The chain carries TRBV7-9 and TRBJ1-1; D not resolved. The germline V gene encodes CDR1 SEHNR and CDR2 FQNEAQ (reference sequence). The CDR3 runs 14 residues. The V and J ends lost 8 bases and 4 bases respectively, with 17 bases between them. CDR3 sequence reads: CASGPGIYITEAFF. The CDR3 DNA reads as TGTGCCAGCGGGCCGGGAATTTATATCACTGAAGCTTTCTTT.

This clonotype was observed a few times. The chain couples TRBV24-1 to TRBJ1-2; 7 bases map to TRBD1. V trimming: 4 bases; J trimming: 4 bases; junction bases outside the gene matches: 5. The CDR3 is 14 residues long. Germline loops: CDR1 KGHDR, CDR2 SFDVKD. The CDR3 reads CATSDLDRVYGYTF. The CDR3 nucleotides read TGTGCCACCAGTGACCTCGACAGGGTCTATGGCTACACCTTC.

This clonotype is a singleton in its sample. V is TRBV7-2 and J is TRBJ2-3; 7 bases line up with TRBD2. CDR1 and CDR2 from the germline V gene are SGHTA and FQGNSA. V lost 2 bases and J lost 6; bases outside the gene matches: 5. This CDR3 has 14 amino acids. The CDR3 spells CASSLWDYSDTQYF. CDR3 sequence (DNA): TGTGCCAGCAGCTTATGGGACTATTCGGATACGCAGTATTTT.

The chain couples TRBV3-1 to TRBJ1-4; the match to TRBD1 covers 12 bases. Trimming removed 1 base from V and 4 bases from J; junction bases left unmatched: 7. Germline assignment: CDR1 LGHDT and CDR2 YNNKEL (reference sequence). The CDR3 is 18 amino acids. In DNA, the CDR3 is TGTGCCAGCAGCCAAGCCGGGACAGGGGGCGGTGGTAATGAAAAACTGTTTTTT. Its protein is CASSQAGTGGGGNEKLFF.

This clonotype has a count of ten or more. For the CDR3, the DNA is TGCGCCAGCAGCCAAGGGAGGGGTCAGCCCCAGCATTTT. Translated: CASSQGRGQPQHF. V and J are TRBV4-1 and TRBJ1-5; D may be TRBD1 (5 bases). CDR1 and CDR2 (germline): MGHRA, YSYEKL. The ends were cut back, 1 base at V and 6 bases at J, with 7 bases in the middle. CDR3 length equals 13 residues.